These T cell receptor beta chains were read from a single sample in a study of blood T cell repertoires in COVID-19. TCRdb keeps only in-frame clones here, not all; method: immunoSEQ multiplex PCR. This sample has 170,000 or so clones, with about 80% found just once. Sequenced material: peripheral blood. Receptors were obtained from a human donor in a cohort sampled during active COVID-19. The CDR3 runs from the conserved cysteine through the conserved F or W. Each record gives: clone size, V gene, D gene, J gene, CDR3 DNA, CDR3 protein. A D gene is named only where the DNA matches it firmly. The size field is filled for only some rows; it gives once, few, many or a size class.

abundance: .; v_gene: TRBV18; d_gene: TRBD1; j_gene: TRBJ1-4; CDR3nt: TGTGCCAGCTCACTGGGACAGGGAACAGCTAATGAAAAACTGTTTTTT; CDR3aa: CASSLGQGTANEKLFF
abundance: once; v_gene: TRBV16; d_gene: .; j_gene: TRBJ1-6; CDR3nt: TGTGCCAGCAGCCCGGGGACACACCTGCCCCTCCACTTT; CDR3aa: CASSPGTHLPLHF
abundance: .; v_gene: TRBV18; d_gene: .; j_gene: TRBJ2-7; CDR3nt: TGTGCCAGCTCTCCCCCGATGGGGAGCTCCTACGAGCAGTACTTC; CDR3aa: CASSPPMGSSYEQYF
abundance: .; v_gene: TRBV7-9; d_gene: TRBD2; j_gene: TRBJ2-7; CDR3nt: TGTGCCAGCAGCTTGGGCGGGAGGGCCTACGAGCAGTACTTC; CDR3aa: CASSLGGRAYEQYF
abundance: .; v_gene: TRBV1; d_gene: .; j_gene: TRBJ2-7; CDR3nt: TGCACCAGCAGCCAAGTACTAGCGGGAGTTCCCTACGAGCAGTACTTC; CDR3aa: CTSSQVLAGVPYEQYF
abundance: few; v_gene: TRBV27; d_gene: .; j_gene: TRBJ2-7; CDR3nt: TGTGCCAGCAGTCCTCACGGGGGTTCCTACGAGCAGTACTTC; CDR3aa: CASSPHGGSYEQYF
abundance: .; v_gene: TRBV19; d_gene: TRBD1; j_gene: TRBJ1-1; CDR3nt: TGTGCCAGTAGTGCGGGACAGGGACTCATGAACACTGAAGCTTTCTTT; CDR3aa: CASSAGQGLMNTEAFF
abundance: few; v_gene: TRBV10-1; d_gene: .; j_gene: TRBJ2-7; CDR3nt: TGCGCCAGCAGTGAGTCGGCAGGCGAGGGCCACGAGCAGTACTTC; CDR3aa: CASSESAGEGHEQYF
abundance: .; v_gene: TRBV9; d_gene: TRBD1; j_gene: TRBJ2-1; CDR3nt: TGTGCCAGCAGCGGCGGGACAGGGCACAATGAGCAGTTCTTC; CDR3aa: CASSGGTGHNEQFF
abundance: once; v_gene: TRBV19; d_gene: TRBD1; j_gene: TRBJ2-1; CDR3nt: TGTGCCAGTTGCCGGGACAGCTCCTACAATGAGCAGTTCTTC; CDR3aa: CASCRDSSYNEQFF
abundance: .; v_gene: TRBV7-9; d_gene: TRBD2; j_gene: TRBJ2-1; CDR3nt: TGTGCCAGCAGCTTGGGGACTAGCGGGGTTATGTATGAGCAGTTCTTC; CDR3aa: CASSLGTSGVMYEQFF
abundance: once; v_gene: TRBV6-5; d_gene: TRBD2; j_gene: TRBJ2-7; CDR3nt: TGTGCCAGCAGTACGGGACTAGCGGGGGTGGGCGAGCAGTACTTC; CDR3aa: CASSTGLAGVGEQYF
abundance: few; v_gene: TRBV3-1/TRBV3-2; d_gene: .; j_gene: TRBJ1-1; CDR3nt: TGTGCCAGCACCCAGACATCCTTTTCCACTGAAGCTTTCTTT; CDR3aa: CASTQTSFSTEAFF
abundance: .; v_gene: TRBV5-1; d_gene: TRBD1; j_gene: TRBJ1-6; CDR3nt: TGCGCCAGCAGCTCCCGGGACAGGGGTTTTGGTTCACCCCTCCACTTT; CDR3aa: CASSSRDRGFGSPLHF